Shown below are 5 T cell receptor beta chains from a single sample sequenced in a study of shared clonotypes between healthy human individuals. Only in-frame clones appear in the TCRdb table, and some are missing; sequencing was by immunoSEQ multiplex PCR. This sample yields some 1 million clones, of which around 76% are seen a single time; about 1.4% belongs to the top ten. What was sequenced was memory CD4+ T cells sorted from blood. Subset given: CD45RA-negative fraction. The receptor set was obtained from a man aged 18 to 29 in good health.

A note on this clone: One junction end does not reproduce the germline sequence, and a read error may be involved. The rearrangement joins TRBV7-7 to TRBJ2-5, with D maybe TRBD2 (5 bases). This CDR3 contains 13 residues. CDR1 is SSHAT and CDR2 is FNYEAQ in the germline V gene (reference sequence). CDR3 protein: CASSLAIGETQYF. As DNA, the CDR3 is TGTGCTAGCAGCTTAGCGATAGGCGAGACCCAGTACTTC. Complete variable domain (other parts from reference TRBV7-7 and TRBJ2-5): GAGVSQSPRYKVTKRGQDVTLRCDPISSHATLYWYQQALGQGPEFLTYFNYEAQPDKSGLPSDRFSAERPEGSISTLTIQRTEQRDSAMYRCASSLAIGETQYFGPGTRLLVL.

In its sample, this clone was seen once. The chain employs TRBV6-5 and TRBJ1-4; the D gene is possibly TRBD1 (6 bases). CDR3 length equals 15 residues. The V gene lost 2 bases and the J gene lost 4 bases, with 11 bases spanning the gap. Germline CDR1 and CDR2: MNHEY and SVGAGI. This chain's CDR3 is CASSYTRGDNEKLFF. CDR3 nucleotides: TGTGCCAGCAGTTACACCAGGGGCGATAATGAAAAACTGTTTTTT.

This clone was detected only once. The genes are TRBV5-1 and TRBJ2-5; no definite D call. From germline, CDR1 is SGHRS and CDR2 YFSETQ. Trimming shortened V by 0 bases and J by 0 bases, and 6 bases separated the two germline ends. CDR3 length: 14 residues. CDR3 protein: CASSLAVNQETQYF. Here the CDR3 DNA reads TGCGCCAGCAGCTTGGCAGTTAACCAAGAGACCCAGTACTTC. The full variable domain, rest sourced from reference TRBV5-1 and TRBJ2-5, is KAGVTQTPRYLIKTRGQQVTLSCSPISGHRSVSWYQQTPGQGLQFLFEYFSETQRNKGNFPGRFSGRQFSNSRSEMNVSTLELGDSALYLCASSLAVNQETQYFGPGTRLLVL.

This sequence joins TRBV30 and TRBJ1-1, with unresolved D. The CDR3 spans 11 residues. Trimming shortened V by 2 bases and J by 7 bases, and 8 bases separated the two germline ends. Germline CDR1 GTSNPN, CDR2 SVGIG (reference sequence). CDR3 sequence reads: CAWSPQIEAFF. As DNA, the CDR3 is TGTGCCTGGAGTCCACAAATTGAAGCTTTCTTT.

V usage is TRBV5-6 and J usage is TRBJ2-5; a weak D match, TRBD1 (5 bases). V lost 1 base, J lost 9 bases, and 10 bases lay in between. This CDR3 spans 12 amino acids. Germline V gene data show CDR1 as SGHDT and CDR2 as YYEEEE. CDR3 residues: CASSLTTEAQYF. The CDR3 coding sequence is TGTGCCAGCAGCTTGACGACAGAAGCCCAGTACTTC.